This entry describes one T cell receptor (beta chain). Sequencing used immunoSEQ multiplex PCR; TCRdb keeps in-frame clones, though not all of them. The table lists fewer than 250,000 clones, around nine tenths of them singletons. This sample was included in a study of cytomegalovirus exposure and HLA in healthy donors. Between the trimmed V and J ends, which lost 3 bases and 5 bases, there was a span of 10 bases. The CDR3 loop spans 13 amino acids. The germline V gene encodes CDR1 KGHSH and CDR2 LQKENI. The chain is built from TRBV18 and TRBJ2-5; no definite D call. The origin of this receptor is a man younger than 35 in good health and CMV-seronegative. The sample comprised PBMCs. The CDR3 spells CASSPAPGETQYF. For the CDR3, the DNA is TGTGCCAGCTCACCGGCTCCGGGTGAGACCCAGTACTTC.